Below, 25 T cell receptor beta chains from the same sample are listed, as sequenced in a study of blood T cells in healthy people across ages. Using a J-beta primer mix together with a sample-barcoded 5' primer, a second PCR was run for roughly 6 to 12 cycles. TCRdb fed the 5' RACE reads into MiXCR, producing one record per CDR3 protein. The sample carries 700,000 to 800,000 distinct CDR3 sequences, more than 40% recorded once. Sequencing was performed on blood. These receptors all come from a woman in her sixties or seventies in good health.

The chain couples TRBV6-5 to TRBJ2-3, with 12 bases identical to TRBD2. There are 15 residues in the CDR3. Trimming at V came to 2 bases and at J to 14 bases, leaving 11 bases not matched to a gene. Germline CDR1 and CDR2: MNHEY and SVGAGI. The CDR3 reads CASSYTGLAGQPRYF. The CDR3 region has the DNA TGTGCCAGCAGTTACACCGGACTAGCGGGACAGCCACGGTATTTT.

This clonotype was picked up a small number of times. V is TRBV24-1 and J is TRBJ2-5; weak D call: TRBD1 (6 bases). Germline CDR1 KGHDR, CDR2 SFDVKD. This CDR3 has 16 amino acids. Trimming cost V 0 bases and J 4 bases, with 14 bases left between them. The CDR3, as DNA: TGTGCCACCAGTGATTTGCCCGGCAGGGGCCCAGAGACCCAGTACTTC. Amino acid sequence: CATSDLPGRGPETQYF.

This clonotype has a handful of counts. This rearrangement joins TRBV28 to TRBJ1-5; D is unresolved. The CDR3 extends over 14 amino acids. Germline values: CDR1 MDHEN, CDR2 SYDVKM. Trimming removed 9 bases at V and 1 base at J, with 13 bases between. In nucleotides, the CDR3 is TGTGCCAGTGGTGTAGGGAGCAGCAATCAGCCCCAGCATTTT. As protein: CASGVGSSNQPQHF.

This clonotype was found many times. This sequence joins TRBV6-6 and TRBJ2-4; TRBD1 agrees at 7 bases. The junction had 16 bases not matched to a gene; V was cut back by 6 bases and J by 5 bases. The germline V gene encodes CDR1 MNHNY and CDR2 SVGAGI (reference sequence). The CDR3 covers 17 residues. CDR3 sequence reads: CASRPQGQALLENIQYF. Written as DNA, the CDR3 is TGTGCCAGCAGGCCCCAAGGACAGGCCCTTTTGGAAAACATTCAGTACTTC.

This clonotype was observed a handful of times. The rearrangement joins TRBV7-2 to TRBJ1-2, with D possibly TRBD1 on 5 matching bases. Germline-derived CDR1 and CDR2 are SGHTA and FQGNSA. Trimming removed 1 base from V and 4 bases from J, with 10 bases in between. This CDR3 region has 14 residues. The CDR3, as DNA: TGTGCCAGCAGCTTAGACCAGGGTAGCTATGGCTACACCTTC. Protein sequence: CASSLDQGSYGYTF. The full variable domain, completed using reference TRBV7-2 and TRBJ1-2, is GAGVSQSPSNKVTEKGKDVELRCDPISGHTALYWYRQSLGQGLEFLIYFQGNSAPDKSGLPSDRFSAERTGGSVSTLTIQRTQQEDSAVYLCASSLDQGSYGYTFGSGTRLTVV.

This clonotype was seen many times. This chain uses TRBV13 with TRBJ2-7; D might be TRBD1 (5 bases). V lost 5 bases to trimming and J lost 0 bases, with 11 bases between them. Germline V gene lookup returns CDR1 PRHDT and CDR2 FYEKMQ (reference sequence). The CDR3 consists of 14 residues. CDR3 in DNA: TGTGCCAGCAGCCGCCTAGGGGACTCCTACGAGCAGTACTTC. Translated, it gives CASSRLGDSYEQYF.

CDR3 in DNA: TGTGCCAGCAGCTTTGCCGTGCCAGATACGCAGTATTTT. Its translation: CASSFAVPDTQYF. V and J are TRBV11-3 and TRBJ2-3; D gene ambiguous. This CDR3 comprises 13 residues. Trimming pared 3 bases from V and 4 bases from J, leaving 8 bases between. CDR1 is SGHNT, CDR2 YENEEA, per germline.

This clonotype was counted only a few times. The rearrangement uses TRBV2 and TRBJ2-1; the D gene is possibly TRBD1 (5 bases). Germline V gives CDR1 SNHLY, CDR2 FYNNEI. V lost 5 bases and J 6 bases, leaving 11 bases between the germline ends. The CDR3 spans 13 residues. The CDR3 sequence is CASSPLGVNEQFF. In DNA form, the CDR3 reads TGTGCCAGCAGTCCCCTAGGGGTCAATGAGCAGTTCTTC.

The genes are TRBV4-3 and TRBJ1-1; D gene uncertain. The CDR3 is made up of 15 amino acids. V lost 2 bases and J 4 bases, leaving 14 bases between the germline ends. The germline V gene has CDR1 LGHNA and CDR2 YSLEER. The CDR3 DNA reads as TGCGCCAGCAGCCAAAAATCAGGAGGAGGCACTGAAGCTTTCTTT. As protein: CASSQKSGGGTEAFF.

V is TRBV28 and J is TRBJ2-3, with D maybe TRBD2 (6 bases). Germline CDR1 reads MDHEN; CDR2 reads SYDVKM. The CDR3 covers 12 residues. The CDR3 DNA follows: TGTGCATTGGGGGGAGTCACAGATACGCAGTATTTT. This gives the protein CALGGVTDTQYF.

This clonotype was observed once. The V and J genes are TRBV19 and TRBJ1-1, with a possible D match to TRBD1 (5 bases). The CDR3 length is 13 residues. V lost 5 bases and J lost 4, with 11 bases in between. Germline lookup yields CDR1 LNHDA and CDR2 SQIVND (reference sequence). The CDR3 here is CASSPTTVTEAFF. In DNA form, the CDR3 reads TGTGCCAGTAGTCCAACGACAGTCACTGAAGCTTTCTTT.

This clonotype has ten or more counts. The chain recombines TRBV27 with TRBJ2-6; D uncertain. CDR1 is MNHEY, CDR2 SMNVEV, per germline (reference sequence). V lost 2 bases to trimming and J lost 2 bases, with 7 bases between them. The CDR3 is made up of 15 amino acids. The CDR3 loop is CASSLVGTGANVLTF. The CDR3 DNA reads TGTGCCAGCAGTTTAGTAGGGACTGGGGCCAACGTCCTGACTTTC.

In its sample, this clonotype was seen many times. V and J are TRBV9 and TRBJ1-2, with D possibly TRBD1 on 6 matching bases. CDR1 and CDR2 (germline): SGDLS, YYNGEE. The CDR3 length is 15 residues. Trimming took 0 bases from V and 0 from J, leaving 9 bases between them. This chain's CDR3 is CASSVDGTTNYGYTF. CDR3 coding DNA: TGTGCCAGCAGCGTAGACGGGACAACTAACTATGGCTACACCTTC.

The chain is built from TRBV6-1 and TRBJ1-1; no clear D. The V and J ends lost 6 bases and 0 bases respectively, with 11 bases between them. This CDR3 region has 14 residues. Germline loops: CDR1 MNHNS, CDR2 SASEGT. CDR3 DNA: TGTGCCAGCAGGGTCCTACCCATGAACACTGAAGCTTTCTTT. Its translation: CASRVLPMNTEAFF.

Worth noting for this clonotype: Sequence at one end of the junction differs from germline and may be a read error. The genes are TRBV9 and TRBJ2-1; 11 bases map to TRBD2. Germline assignment: CDR1 SGDLS and CDR2 YYNGEE. This CDR3 contains 17 residues. The CDR3 DNA sequence: TGTACCAGCAGCGTAGGAATAGCGGGAGGGTTCGCCAATGAGCAGTTCTTC. As protein: CTSSVGIAGGFANEQFF.

J is TRBJ1-2 and V is TRBV3-1, with D possibly being TRBD1 (5 bases). The V gene lost 0 bases and the J gene lost 5 bases, with 13 bases spanning the gap. The germline gives CDR1 LGHDT, CDR2 YNNKEL (reference sequence). The CDR3 is made up of 15 amino acids. CDR3 protein: CASSQDTRGRYGYTF. In DNA form, the CDR3 reads TGTGCCAGCAGCCAAGATACGAGGGGACGGTATGGCTACACCTTC.

The chain recombines TRBV6-5 with TRBJ2-4; a possible D gene is TRBD1 (6 bases). The CDR3 has 15 amino acids. V was clipped by 5 bases and J by 10 bases, with 21 bases between them. Per germline, CDR1 MNHEY and CDR2 SVGAGI. For the CDR3, the DNA is TGTGCCAGCAGTGATTGGCAGGGGCCCACCGGGATTCAGTACTTC. As protein: CASSDWQGPTGIQYF.

The rearrangement uses TRBV7-9 and TRBJ2-5; D unresolved. Trimming cost V 7 bases and J 11 bases, with 14 bases left between them. The CDR3 is made up of 11 amino acids. CDR1 is SEHNR, CDR2 FQNEAQ, per germline (reference sequence). Written as DNA, the CDR3 is TGTGCCAGCACCACAGTAGGTGAGCAGTACTTC. It is translated as CASTTVGEQYF.

There are a few counts of this clonotype. The chain has TRBV29-1 and TRBJ1-4, with no clear D. The CDR3 length is 15 residues. Germline V gives CDR1 SQVTM, CDR2 ANQGSEA. Trimming stripped 7 bases from V and 11 bases from J, with 26 bases between. The chain's CDR3 is CSASRPGLGLGKLFF. CDR3 nucleotides: TGCAGCGCCTCCAGACCTGGTTTAGGATTAGGGAAACTGTTTTTT.

This clonotype occurred a few times. For the CDR3, the DNA is TGTGCCAGCAGTGACTCTGAGGTCAGCTCCTACAATGAGCAGTTCTTC. Encoded protein: CASSDSEVSSYNEQFF. This sequence joins TRBV6-4 and TRBJ2-1; D is uncertain. The V end was cut by 0 bases, the J end by 0 bases, with 9 bases between. This CDR3 has 16 amino acids. Germline lookup yields CDR1 MRHNA and CDR2 SNTAGT.

This chain connects TRBV5-6 to TRBJ2-1; D is ambiguous. The CDR3 consists of 15 residues. Trimming removed 0 bases at V and 2 bases at J, with 9 bases between. Germline CDR1 SGHDT, CDR2 YYEEEE. CDR3 nucleotide sequence: TGTGCCAGCAGCTTGGCTCGGACCACCTACAATGAGCAGTTCTTC. It specifies CASSLARTTYNEQFF.

This clonotype appeared a few times. V and J are TRBV7-6 and TRBJ2-6; D gene uncertain. The CDR3 length is 15 residues. The V gene lost 5 bases and the J gene lost 1 base, with 9 bases spanning the gap. Germline lookup yields CDR1 SGHVS and CDR2 FNYEAQ. CDR3: CASSQMDSGANVLTF. The CDR3 nucleotides are TGTGCCAGCAGCCAAATGGATTCTGGGGCCAACGTCCTGACTTTC.

This clonotype was seen a handful of times. The chain links TRBV4-1 to TRBJ2-1; 7 nucleotides agree with TRBD2. The CDR3 extends over 15 amino acids. The germline gives CDR1 MGHRA, CDR2 YSYEKL. V lost 1 base to trimming and J lost 8 bases; unmatched junction nucleotides: 8. CDR3 region: CASSQGWTRVDEQFF. For the CDR3, the DNA is TGCGCCAGCAGCCAAGGTTGGACTAGGGTGGATGAGCAGTTCTTC.

This clonotype has ten or more counts. The rearrangement joins TRBV29-1 to TRBJ2-7; TRBD1 aligns across 8 bases. This CDR3 is built from 14 residues. V gave up 2 bases and J gave up 6 bases; unmatched junction bases: 9. In germline, CDR1 is SQVTM, CDR2 ANQGSEA. The CDR3 is CSVENPGQGSEQYF. In DNA form, the CDR3 reads TGCAGCGTTGAAAATCCCGGACAGGGTTCCGAGCAGTACTTC.

This clonotype came up a few times. The chain joins TRBV5-8 to TRBJ1-6; 11 bases align to TRBD1. The CDR3 has 14 amino acids. V lost 7 bases and J lost 8; bases outside the gene matches: 5. Germline loops: CDR1 SGHTS, CDR2 YDEGEE. For the CDR3, the DNA is TGTGCCAGCTACATGGGACAGGGGGATTCACCCCTCCACTTT. This sequence encodes CASYMGQGDSPLHF. The full variable domain, its missing parts supplied by reference TRBV5-8 and TRBJ1-6, is EAGVTQSPTHLIKTRGQQATLRCSPISGHTSVYWYQQALGLGLQFLLWYDEGEERNRGNFPPRFSGRQFPNYSSELNVNALELEDSALYLCASYMGQGDSPLHFGNGTRLTVT.